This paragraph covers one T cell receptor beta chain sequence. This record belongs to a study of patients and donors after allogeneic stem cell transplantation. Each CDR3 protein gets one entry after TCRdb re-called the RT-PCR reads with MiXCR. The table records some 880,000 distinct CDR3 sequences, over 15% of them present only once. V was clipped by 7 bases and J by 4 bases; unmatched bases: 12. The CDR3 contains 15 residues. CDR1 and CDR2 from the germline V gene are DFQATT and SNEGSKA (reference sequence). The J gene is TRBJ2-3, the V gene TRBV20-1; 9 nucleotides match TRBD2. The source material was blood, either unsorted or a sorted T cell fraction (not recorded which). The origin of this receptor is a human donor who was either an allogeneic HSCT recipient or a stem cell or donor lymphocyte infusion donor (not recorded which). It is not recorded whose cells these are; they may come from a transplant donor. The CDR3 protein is CSGGALAGVADTQYF. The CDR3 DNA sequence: TGCAGTGGGGGAGCCTTAGCGGGAGTTGCAGATACGCAGTATTTT.